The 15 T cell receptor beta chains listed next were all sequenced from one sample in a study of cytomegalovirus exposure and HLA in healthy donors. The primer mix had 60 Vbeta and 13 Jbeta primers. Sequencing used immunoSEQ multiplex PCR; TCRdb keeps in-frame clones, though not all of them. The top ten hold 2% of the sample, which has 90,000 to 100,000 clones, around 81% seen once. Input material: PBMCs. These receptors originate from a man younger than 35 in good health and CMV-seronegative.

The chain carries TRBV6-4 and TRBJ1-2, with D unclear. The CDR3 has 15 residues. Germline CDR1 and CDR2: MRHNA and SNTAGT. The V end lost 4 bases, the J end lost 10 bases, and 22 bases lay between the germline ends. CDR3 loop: CASSAQTWGTRDYTF. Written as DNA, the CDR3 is TGTGCCAGCAGTGCACAGACGTGGGGAACTAGAGACTACACCTTC.

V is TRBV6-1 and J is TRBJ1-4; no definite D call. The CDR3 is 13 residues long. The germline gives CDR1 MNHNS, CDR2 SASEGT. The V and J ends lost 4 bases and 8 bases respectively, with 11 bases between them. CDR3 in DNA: TGTGCCAGCAGTGCACCCCTATCCGAAAAACTGTTTTTT. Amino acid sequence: CASSAPLSEKLFF.

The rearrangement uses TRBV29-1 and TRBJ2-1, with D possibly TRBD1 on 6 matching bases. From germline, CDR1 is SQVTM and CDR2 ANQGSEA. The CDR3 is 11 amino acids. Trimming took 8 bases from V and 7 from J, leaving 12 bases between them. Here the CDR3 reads CSLTQGNEQFF. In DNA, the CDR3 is TGCAGCCTCACACAGGGAAATGAGCAGTTCTTC.

CDR3 bases: TGTGCCAGCAGAGAGGCCCGTACCTCTGGAAACACCATATATTTT. Its protein is CASREARTSGNTIYF. The chain couples TRBV2 to TRBJ1-3, with no clear D. Per germline, CDR1 SNHLY and CDR2 FYNNEI. Between the trimmed V and J ends, which lost 6 bases and 0 bases, there was a span of 12 bases. The CDR3 spans 15 residues.

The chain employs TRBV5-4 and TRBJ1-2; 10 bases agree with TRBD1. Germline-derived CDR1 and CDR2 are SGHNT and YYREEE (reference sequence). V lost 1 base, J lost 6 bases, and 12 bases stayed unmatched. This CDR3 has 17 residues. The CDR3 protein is CASSLMSADRGRHGYTF. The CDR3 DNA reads TGTGCCAGCAGCTTGATGTCCGCGGACAGGGGGAGACATGGCTACACCTTC.

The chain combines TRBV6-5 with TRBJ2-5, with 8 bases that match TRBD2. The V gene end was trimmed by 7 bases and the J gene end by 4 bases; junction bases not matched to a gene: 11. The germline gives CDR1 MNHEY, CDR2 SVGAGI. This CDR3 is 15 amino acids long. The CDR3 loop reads CASTETARGGETQYF. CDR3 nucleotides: TGTGCCAGCACCGAGACAGCCCGGGGGGGAGAGACCCAGTACTTC.

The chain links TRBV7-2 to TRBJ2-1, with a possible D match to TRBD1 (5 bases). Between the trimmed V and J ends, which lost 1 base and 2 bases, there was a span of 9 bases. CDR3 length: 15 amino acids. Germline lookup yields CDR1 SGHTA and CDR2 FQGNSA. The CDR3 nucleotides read TGTGCCAGCAGCTTAGATGGGGCCCCCTACAATGAGCAGTTCTTC. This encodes CASSLDGAPYNEQFF.

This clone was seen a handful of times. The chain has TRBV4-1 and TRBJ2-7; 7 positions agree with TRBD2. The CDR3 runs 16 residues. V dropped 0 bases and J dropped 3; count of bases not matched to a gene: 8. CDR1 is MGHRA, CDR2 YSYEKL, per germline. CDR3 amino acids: CASSQDRKASGYEQYF. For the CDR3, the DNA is TGCGCCAGCAGCCAAGATCGGAAGGCTAGCGGCTACGAGCAGTACTTC.

The CDR3 region is CASSSGMETQYF. For the CDR3, the DNA is TGTGCCAGCAGCTCAGGGATGGAGACCCAGTACTTC. The chain joins TRBV5-6 to TRBJ2-5, with D maybe TRBD1 (5 bases). CDR1 and CDR2 from the germline V gene are SGHDT and YYEEEE. The CDR3 consists of 12 residues. V was cut by 3 bases and J by 5 bases, with 8 bases left in between.

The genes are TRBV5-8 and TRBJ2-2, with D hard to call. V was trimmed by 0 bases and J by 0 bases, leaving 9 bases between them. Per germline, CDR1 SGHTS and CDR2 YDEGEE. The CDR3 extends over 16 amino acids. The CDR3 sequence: CASSLVGQPNTGELFF. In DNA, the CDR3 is TGTGCCAGCAGCTTGGTCGGTCAACCGAACACCGGGGAGCTGTTTTTT.

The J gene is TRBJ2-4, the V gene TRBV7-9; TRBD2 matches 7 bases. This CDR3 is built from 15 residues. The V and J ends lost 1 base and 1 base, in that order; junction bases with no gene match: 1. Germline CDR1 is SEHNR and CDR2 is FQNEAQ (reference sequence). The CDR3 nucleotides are TGTGCCAGCAGCTTAGTGGGGGGGGCCAAAAACATTCAGTACTTC. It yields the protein CASSLVGGAKNIQYF. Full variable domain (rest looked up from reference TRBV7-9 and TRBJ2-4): DTGVSQNPRHKITKRGQNVTFRCDPISEHNRLYWYRQTLGQGPEFLTYFQNEAQLEKSRLLSDRFSAERPKGSFSTLEIQRTEQGDSAMYLCASSLVGGAKNIQYFGAGTRLSVL.

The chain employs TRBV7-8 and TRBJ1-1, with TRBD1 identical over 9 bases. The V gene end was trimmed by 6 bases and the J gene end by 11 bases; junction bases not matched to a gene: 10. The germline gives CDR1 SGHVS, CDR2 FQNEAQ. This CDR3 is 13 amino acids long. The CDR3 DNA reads TGTGCCAGCAGTTCTACAGGGGGCGGATGGGCTTTCTTT. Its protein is CASSSTGGGWAFF. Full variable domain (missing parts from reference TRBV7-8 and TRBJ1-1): GAGVSQSPRYKVAKRGQDVALRCDPISGHVSLFWYQQALGQGPEFLTYFQNEAQLDKSGLPSDRFFAERPEGSVSTLKIQRTQQEDSAVYLCASSSTGGGWAFFGQGTRLTVV.

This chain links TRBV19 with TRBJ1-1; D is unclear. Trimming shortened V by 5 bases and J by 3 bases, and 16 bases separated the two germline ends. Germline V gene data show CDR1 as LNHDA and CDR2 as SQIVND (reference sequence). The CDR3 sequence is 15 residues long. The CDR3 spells CASSPRRGLDTEAFF. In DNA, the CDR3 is TGTGCCAGTAGTCCGCGACGAGGGTTGGACACTGAAGCTTTCTTT.

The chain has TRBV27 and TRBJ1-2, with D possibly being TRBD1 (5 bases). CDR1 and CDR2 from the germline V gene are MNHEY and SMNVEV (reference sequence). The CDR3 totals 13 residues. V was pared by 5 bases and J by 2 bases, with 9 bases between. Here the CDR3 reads CASSPQGNYGYTF. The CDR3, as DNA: TGTGCCAGCAGTCCTCAGGGCAACTATGGCTACACCTTC.

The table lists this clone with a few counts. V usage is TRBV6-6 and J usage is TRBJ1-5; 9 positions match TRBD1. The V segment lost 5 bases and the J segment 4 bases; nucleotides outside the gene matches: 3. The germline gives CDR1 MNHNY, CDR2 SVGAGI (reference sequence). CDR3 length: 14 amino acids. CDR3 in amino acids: CASSPTGGNQPQHF. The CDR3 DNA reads TGTGCCAGCAGTCCGACAGGGGGAAATCAGCCCCAGCATTTT.